The entry below describes one T cell receptor beta chain. This sample is drawn from a study of cytomegalovirus exposure and HLA in healthy donors. Germline assignment: CDR1 WNHNN and CDR2 SYGVQD (reference sequence). Losses at the gene ends were 0 bases for V and 5 bases for J; bases not matched to a gene: 6. CDR3 length equals 16 residues. The PCR contained 60 Vbeta and 13 Jbeta primers. The protocol was immunoSEQ multiplex PCR, while the TCRdb copy is restricted to in-frame clones and leaves out a portion. The sample has about 120,000 clones, 70% to 80% seen once. The sequence came from a man between 50 and 59 years old in good health and CMV-seropositive. The genes are TRBV10-1 and TRBJ2-7, with 11 nucleotides matching TRBD2. Sequencing was performed on PBMCs. The CDR3: CASSESITSGSHEQYF. The CDR3 DNA is TGCGCCAGCAGTGAGTCGATCACTAGCGGGAGCCACGAGCAGTACTTC.